The subject of this entry is one T cell receptor beta chain. Authors' analysis steps: The authors estimated nucleated cell counts from reference gene primer amplification. Profiled with immunoSEQ multiplex PCR; TCRdb holds only in-frame clones, not every one. That table is the source of V, J and clone size, and D and trimming were worked out from the DNA. The sample yields 130,000 or so clones, less than 90% seen once. These data are taken from a study of blood T cell repertoires in COVID-19. Study details: COVID-19 samples, acute and convalescent, were from the United States, Italy and Spain. T cells, B-cell-depleted T cells, or PBMCs provided the cDNA or gDNA that served as material.

CDR1 and CDR2 (germline): SGHRS, YFSETQ. This CDR3 comprises 16 residues. The V gene end was trimmed by 4 bases and the J gene end by 6 bases; junction bases not matched to a gene: 12. Material for sequencing was peripheral blood. The chain has TRBV5-1 and TRBJ1-4, with 7 positions matching TRBD1. The clonotype comes from a man in his sixties with acute or convalescent COVID-19. The CDR3 loop is CASSRGGSRSDEKLFF. The CDR3 DNA follows: TGCGCCAGCAGCCGAGGGGGCAGTCGAAGTGATGAAAAACTGTTTTTT.